The present entry profiles one TCR beta chain with its context. The authors' processing: Estimation of nucleated cell counts was performed using reference gene primer amplification. Clones were sequenced by immunoSEQ multiplex PCR, and TCRdb holds only the in-frame ones, with some missing. V and J calls and clone size come straight from that table; D and trimming were deduced from the DNA. The sample consists of 300,000 to 450,000 clones, 85% of them appearing once. J lost 8 bases, V lost 1 base, and 4 bases had no gene match. Germline lookup yields CDR1 MGHRA and CDR2 YSYEKL. The CDR3 is 15 amino acids. This specimen belongs to a study of blood T cell repertoires in COVID-19. Study as a whole: COVID-19 samples collected from the United States, Italy and Spain covered acute and convalescent phases. The cDNA or gDNA used as material had been derived from T cells, B-cell-depleted T cells, or PBMCs.

This chain uses TRBV4-1 with TRBJ2-1, with 11 bases fitting TRBD1. The clonotype originates from a woman under 30 with acute or convalescent COVID-19. Sequencing input: peripheral blood. This CDR3 reads CASSQGDRGYYEQFF. The CDR3 region has the DNA TGCGCCAGCAGCCAAGGGGACAGGGGGTACTATGAGCAGTTCTTC.